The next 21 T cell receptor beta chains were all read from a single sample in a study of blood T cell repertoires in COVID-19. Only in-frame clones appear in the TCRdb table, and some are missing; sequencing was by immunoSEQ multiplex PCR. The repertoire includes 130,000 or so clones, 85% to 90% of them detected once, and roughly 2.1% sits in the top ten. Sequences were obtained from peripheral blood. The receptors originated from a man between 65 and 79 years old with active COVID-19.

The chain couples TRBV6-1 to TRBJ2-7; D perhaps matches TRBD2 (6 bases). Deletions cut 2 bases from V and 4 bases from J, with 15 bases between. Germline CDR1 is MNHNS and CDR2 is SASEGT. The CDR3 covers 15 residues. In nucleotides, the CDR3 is TGTGCCAGCAGTGAAATGGGGAGGTCAAAATACGAGCAGTACTTC. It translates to CASSEMGRSKYEQYF.

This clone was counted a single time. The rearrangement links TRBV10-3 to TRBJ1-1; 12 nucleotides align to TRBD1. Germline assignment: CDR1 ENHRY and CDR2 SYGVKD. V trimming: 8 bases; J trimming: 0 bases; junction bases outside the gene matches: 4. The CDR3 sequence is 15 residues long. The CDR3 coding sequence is TGTGCCATCGGTGGGACAGGGGGCATGAACACTGAAGCTTTCTTT. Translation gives CAIGGTGGMNTEAFF.

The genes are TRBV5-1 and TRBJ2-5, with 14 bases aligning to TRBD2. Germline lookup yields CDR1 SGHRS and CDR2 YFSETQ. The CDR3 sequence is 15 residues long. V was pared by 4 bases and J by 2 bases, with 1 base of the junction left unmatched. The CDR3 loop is CASSGTSGRQETQYF. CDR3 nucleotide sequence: TGCGCCAGCAGCGGGACTAGCGGGAGACAAGAGACCCAGTACTTC.

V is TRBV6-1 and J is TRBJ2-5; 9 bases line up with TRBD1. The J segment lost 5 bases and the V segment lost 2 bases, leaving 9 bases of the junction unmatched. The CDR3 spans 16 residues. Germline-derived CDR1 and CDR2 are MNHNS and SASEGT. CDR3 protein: CASSEPRGTGTETQYF. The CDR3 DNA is TGTGCCAGCAGTGAACCCCGTGGGACAGGGACCGAGACCCAGTACTTC.

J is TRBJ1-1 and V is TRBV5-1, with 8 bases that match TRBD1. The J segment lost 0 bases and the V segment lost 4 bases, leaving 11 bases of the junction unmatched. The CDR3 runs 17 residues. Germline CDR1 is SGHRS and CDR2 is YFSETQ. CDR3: CASSLTGTGVMNTEAFF. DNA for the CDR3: TGCGCCAGCAGCCTTACCGGGACAGGAGTCATGAACACTGAAGCTTTCTTT. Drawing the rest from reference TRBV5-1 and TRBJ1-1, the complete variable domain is KAGVTQTPRYLIKTRGQQVTLSCSPISGHRSVSWYQQTPGQGLQFLFEYFSETQRNKGNFPGRFSGRQFSNSRSEMNVSTLELGDSALYLCASSLTGTGVMNTEAFFGQGTRLTVV.

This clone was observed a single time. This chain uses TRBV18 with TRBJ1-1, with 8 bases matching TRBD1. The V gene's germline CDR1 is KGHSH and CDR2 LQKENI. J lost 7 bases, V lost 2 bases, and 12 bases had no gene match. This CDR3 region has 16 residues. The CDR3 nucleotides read TGTGCCAGCTCACCAACAGGTCAGGGGGCCAATGGTGAAGCTTTCTTT. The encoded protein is CASSPTGQGANGEAFF. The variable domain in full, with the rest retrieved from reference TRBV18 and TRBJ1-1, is NAGVMQNPRHLVRRRGQEARLRCSPMKGHSHVYWYRQLPEEGLKFMVYLQKENIIDESGMPKERFSAEFPKEGPSILRIQQVVRGDSAAYFCASSPTGQGANGEAFFGQGTRLTVV.

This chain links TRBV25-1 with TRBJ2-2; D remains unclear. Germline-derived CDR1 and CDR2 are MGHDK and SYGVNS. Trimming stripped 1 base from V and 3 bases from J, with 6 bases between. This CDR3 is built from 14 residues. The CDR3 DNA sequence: TGTGCCAGCAGTGAATTTGTAGACACCGGGGAGCTGTTTTTT. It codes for CASSEFVDTGELFF.

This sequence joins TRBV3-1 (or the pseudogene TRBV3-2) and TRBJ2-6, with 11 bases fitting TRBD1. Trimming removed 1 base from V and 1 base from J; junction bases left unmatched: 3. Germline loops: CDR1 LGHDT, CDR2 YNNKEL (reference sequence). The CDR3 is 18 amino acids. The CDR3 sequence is CASSQGTGGASGANVLTF. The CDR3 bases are TGTGCCAGCAGCCAAGGGACAGGGGGCGCATCTGGGGCCAACGTCCTGACTTTC.

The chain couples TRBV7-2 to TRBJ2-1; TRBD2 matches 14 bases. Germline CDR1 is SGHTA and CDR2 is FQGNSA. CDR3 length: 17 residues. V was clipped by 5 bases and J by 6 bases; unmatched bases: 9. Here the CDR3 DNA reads TGTGCCAGCAGCCAGGGACTAGCGGGAGCAGGTGGCAATGAGCAGTTCTTC. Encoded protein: CASSQGLAGAGGNEQFF.

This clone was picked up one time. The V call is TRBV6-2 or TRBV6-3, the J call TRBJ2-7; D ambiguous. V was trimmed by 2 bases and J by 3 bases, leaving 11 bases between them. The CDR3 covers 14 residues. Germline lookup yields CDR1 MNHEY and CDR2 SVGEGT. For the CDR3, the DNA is TGTGCCAGCAGTTACAACCCCCTCGGCTACGAGCAGTACTTC. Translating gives CASSYNPLGYEQYF.

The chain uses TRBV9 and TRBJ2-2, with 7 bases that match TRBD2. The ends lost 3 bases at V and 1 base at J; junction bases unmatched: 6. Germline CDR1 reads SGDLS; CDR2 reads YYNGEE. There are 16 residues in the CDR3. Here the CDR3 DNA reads TGTGCCAGCAGCGCCCGGGGGGACGGGAACACCGGGGAGCTGTTTTTT. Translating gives CASSARGDGNTGELFF.

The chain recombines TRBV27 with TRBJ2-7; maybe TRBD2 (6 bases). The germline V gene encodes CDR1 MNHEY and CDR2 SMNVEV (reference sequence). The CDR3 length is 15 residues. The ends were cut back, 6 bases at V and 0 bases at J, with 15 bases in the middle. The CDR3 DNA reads TGTGCCAGCAGGTCGGAGGGCTTCCCCTCCTACGAGCAGTACTTC. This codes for CASRSEGFPSYEQYF.

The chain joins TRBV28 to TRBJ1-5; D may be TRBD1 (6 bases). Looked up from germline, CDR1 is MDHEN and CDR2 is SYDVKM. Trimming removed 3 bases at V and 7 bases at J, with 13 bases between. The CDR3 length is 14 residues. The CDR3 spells CASSFSGEQQPQHF. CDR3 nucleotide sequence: TGTGCCAGCAGTTTTTCAGGGGAACAACAGCCCCAGCATTTT.

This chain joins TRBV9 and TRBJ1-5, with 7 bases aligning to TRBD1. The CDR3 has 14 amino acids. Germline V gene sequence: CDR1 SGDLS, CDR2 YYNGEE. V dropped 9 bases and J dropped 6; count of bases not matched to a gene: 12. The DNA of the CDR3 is TGTGCCATCGAGTGGGACAGCGACCGTCAGCCCCAGCATTTT. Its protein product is CAIEWDSDRQPQHF.

The CDR3 DNA follows: TGTGCCAGCAGCCTTGCGGGACAGACTTATGGCTACACCTTC. It yields the protein CASSLAGQTYGYTF. V gene TRBV28 combines with J gene TRBJ1-2, with 7 bases fitting TRBD1. From germline, CDR1 is MDHEN and CDR2 SYDVKM. CDR3 size: 14 residues. V shed 6 bases, J shed 5 bases, and the junction held 9 bases outside the gene matches.

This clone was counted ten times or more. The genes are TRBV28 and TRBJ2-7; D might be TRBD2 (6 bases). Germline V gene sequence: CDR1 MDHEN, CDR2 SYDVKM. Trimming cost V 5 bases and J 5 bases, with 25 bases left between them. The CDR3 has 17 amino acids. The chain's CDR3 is CASSLLSWRARGHEQYF. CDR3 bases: TGTGCCAGCAGTCTCCTGAGCTGGAGGGCCCGCGGGCACGAGCAGTACTTC.

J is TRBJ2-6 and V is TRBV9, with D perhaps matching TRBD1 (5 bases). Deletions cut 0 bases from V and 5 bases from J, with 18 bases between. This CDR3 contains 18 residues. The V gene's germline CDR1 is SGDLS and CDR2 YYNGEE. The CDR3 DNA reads TGTGCCAGCAGCGTAGTCGGAATGGGGCAGGGAAGGGCCAACGTCCTGACTTTC. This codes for CASSVVGMGQGRANVLTF.

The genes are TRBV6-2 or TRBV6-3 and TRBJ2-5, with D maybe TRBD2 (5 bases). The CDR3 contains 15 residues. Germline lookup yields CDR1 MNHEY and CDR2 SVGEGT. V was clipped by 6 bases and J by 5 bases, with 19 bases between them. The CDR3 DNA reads TGTGCCAGCAGCCCGCTGAGAGGGCTGGGGGAGACCCAGTACTTC. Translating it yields CASSPLRGLGETQYF.

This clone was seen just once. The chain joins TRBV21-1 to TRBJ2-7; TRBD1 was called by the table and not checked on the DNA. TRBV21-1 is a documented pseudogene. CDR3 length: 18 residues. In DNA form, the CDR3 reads TGTGCCAGCAGCAAGTACTTACCAAGACGGGACAGGGGTTACGAGCAGTACTTC. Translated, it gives CASSKYLPRRDRGYEQYF.

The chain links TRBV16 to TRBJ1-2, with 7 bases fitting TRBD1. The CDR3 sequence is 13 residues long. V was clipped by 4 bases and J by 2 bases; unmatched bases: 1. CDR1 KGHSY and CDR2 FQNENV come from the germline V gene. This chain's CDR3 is CASSPGQNYGYTF. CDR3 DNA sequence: TGTGCCAGCAGCCCGGGACAGAACTATGGCTACACCTTC.

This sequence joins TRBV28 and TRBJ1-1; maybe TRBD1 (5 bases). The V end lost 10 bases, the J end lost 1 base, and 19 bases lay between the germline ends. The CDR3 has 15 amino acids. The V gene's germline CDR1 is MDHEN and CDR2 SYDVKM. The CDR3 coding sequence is TGTGCCACCGCTTCTTGGGGGGTACCGAACACTGAAGCTTTCTTT. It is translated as CATASWGVPNTEAFF.